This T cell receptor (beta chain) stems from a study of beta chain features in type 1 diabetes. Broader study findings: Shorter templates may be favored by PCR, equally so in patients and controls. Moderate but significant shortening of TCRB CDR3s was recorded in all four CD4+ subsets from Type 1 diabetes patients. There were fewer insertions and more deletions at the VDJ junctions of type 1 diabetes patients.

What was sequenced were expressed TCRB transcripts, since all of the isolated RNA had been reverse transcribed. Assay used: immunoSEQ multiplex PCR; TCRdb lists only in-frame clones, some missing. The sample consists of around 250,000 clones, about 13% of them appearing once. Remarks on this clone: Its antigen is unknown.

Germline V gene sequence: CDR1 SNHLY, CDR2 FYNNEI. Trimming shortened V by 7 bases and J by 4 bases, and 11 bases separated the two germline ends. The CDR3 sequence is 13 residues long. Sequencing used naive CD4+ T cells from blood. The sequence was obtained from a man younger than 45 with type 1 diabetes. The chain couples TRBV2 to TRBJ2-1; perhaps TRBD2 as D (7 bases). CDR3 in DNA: TGTGCCAGCAACGGGGGGCGGTACAATGAGCAGTTCTTC. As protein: CASNGGRYNEQFF.